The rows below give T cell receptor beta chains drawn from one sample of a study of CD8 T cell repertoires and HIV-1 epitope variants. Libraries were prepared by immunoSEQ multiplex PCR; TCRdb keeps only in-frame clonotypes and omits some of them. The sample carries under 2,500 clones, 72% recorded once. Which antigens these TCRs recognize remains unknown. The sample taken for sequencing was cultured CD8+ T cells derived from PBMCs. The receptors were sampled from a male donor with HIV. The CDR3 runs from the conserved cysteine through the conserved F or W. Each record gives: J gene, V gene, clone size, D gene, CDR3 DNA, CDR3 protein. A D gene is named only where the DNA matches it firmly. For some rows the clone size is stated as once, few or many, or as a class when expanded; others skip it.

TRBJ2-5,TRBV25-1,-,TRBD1,TGTGCCAGCAGTGAACACGGGACAGCTGAAGAGACCCAGTACTTC,CASSEHGTAEETQYF
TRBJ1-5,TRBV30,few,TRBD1,TGTGCCTGGACAATGACAGGGCTCAATCAGCCCCAGCATTTT,CAWTMTGLNQPQHF
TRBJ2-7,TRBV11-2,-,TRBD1,TGTGCCAGCAGCGACGGACAGGGGTTCGGGTCCTACGAGCAGTACTTC,CASSDGQGFGSYEQYF
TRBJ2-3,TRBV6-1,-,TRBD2,TGTGCCAGCAGTGAACTAGCGGGGGGTCCAGATACGCAGTATTTT,CASSELAGGPDTQYF
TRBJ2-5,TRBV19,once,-,TGTGCCAGTAACGTGGGTCTGGGGGAGACCCAGTACTTC,CASNVGLGETQYF
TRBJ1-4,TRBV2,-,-,TGTGCCAGCAGTGAAGGACAGGTCGGTGAAAAACTGTTTTTT,CASSEGQVGEKLFF
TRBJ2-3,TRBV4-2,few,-,TGTGCCAGCAGCCAAGACCAGGGAGAAGATACGCAGTATTTT,CASSQDQGEDTQYF
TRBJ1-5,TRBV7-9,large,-,TGTGCCAGCAGCCCGAGCTATAGCAATCAGCCCCAGCATTTT,CASSPSYSNQPQHF
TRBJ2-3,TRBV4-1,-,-,TGCGCCAGCAGCCAAGATATTCAGGGGTACACAGATACGCAGTATTTT,CASSQDIQGYTDTQYF
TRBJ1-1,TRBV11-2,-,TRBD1,TGTGCCAGCAGCTTAGAGAGGGACAGGGGCGAAACTTTCTTT,CASSLERDRGETFF
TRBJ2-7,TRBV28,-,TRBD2,TGTGCCAGCAGCCTAACCGTTCGTATGGGGACTAGCGACTCCTACGAGCAGTACTTC,CASSLTVRMGTSDSYEQYF
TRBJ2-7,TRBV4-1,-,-,TGCGCCAGCAGCCAAGATTTACCGGGACTGAGTTCCTACGAGCAGTACTTC,CASSQDLPGLSSYEQYF
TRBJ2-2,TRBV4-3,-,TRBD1,TGCGCCAGCAGCTCCGGGACAGGGCACACCGGGGAGCTGTTTTTT,CASSSGTGHTGELFF
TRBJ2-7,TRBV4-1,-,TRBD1,TGCGCCAGCAGCCAAGGCACCGGGACAGTCTACGAGCAGTACTTC,CASSQGTGTVYEQYF
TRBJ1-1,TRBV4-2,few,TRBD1,TGTGCCAGCAGGCAGGGGGGTGACACTGAAGCTTTCTTT,CASRQGGDTEAFF
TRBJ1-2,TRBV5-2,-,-,TGCGCCAGCAGCCAAGATCCCCCAGACTTGGACTATGGCTACACCTTC,CASSQDPPDLDYGYTF
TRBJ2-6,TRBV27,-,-,TGTGCCAGCAGGCCGTCCCCAGCGGCTGGGGCCAACGTCCTGACTTTC,CASRPSPAAGANVLTF
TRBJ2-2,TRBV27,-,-,TGTGCCAGCAGCTCCATAACCGGGACCGGGGAGCTGTTTTTT,CASSSITGTGELFF
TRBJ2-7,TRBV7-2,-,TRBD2,TGTGCCAGCAGCTTTGGGACTAGCGGCTACGAGCAGTACTTC,CASSFGTSGYEQYF
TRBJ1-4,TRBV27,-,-,TGTGCCAGCGCCTTTAGAGGGTTGGGACGGGCTAATGAAAAACTGTTTTTT,CASAFRGLGRANEKLFF